This entry is about one T cell receptor (beta chain). The clone's antigen remains unknown. One base away there is no much larger clone; base qualities are not given. Any patient with an uncontrolled infection, another autoimmune disease, pregnancy or lactation was excluded. Diagnoses were based on clinical symptoms, serum thyroxine and TRAb, thyroid ultrasound and orbital computed tomography. Total RNA was extracted with Trizol reagent, and quality was checked on an Agilent 2100 Bioanalyzer. The record originates from a study of T cells in Graves' hyperthyroidism and ophthalmopathy (dated by TCRdb to between 2018 and 2020). Background on the whole study: TCR V-J signatures able to tell the groups apart were searched for in a discovery cohort of 90 to 100 patients, of whom 43 had Graves' ophthalmopathy and 57 had stable Graves' hyperthyroidism. The 100 discovery patients were randomly split 7:3 into training and test sets. In over five Graves' hyperthyroidism patients, the study also compared T-cell repertoires from thyroid tissue with T-cell repertoires from blood. The paper describes TCR Vbeta CDR3 sequencing of 120 to 150 peripheral blood samples, made up of fewer than 50 ophthalmopathy patients, 70 to 75 hyperthyroidism patients and 17 progressor patients. Prospective prediction of ophthalmopathy was tested in an independent validation cohort of 18 to 20 hyperthyroidism patients and 17 patients who later progressed to ophthalmopathy. Once sampling was done, hyperthyroidism patients were given methimazole at a starting dose of 30 mg daily, whereas ophthalmopathy patients were given high-dose intravenous methylprednisolone. What the study reported, not specific to this receptor: A model built on a 13 V-J signature distinguished ophthalmopathy from stable hyperthyroidism, reaching about 88% sensitivity and around 81% specificity in cross-validation and 80%/75% in testing. Sample size was not statistically predetermined, and investigators were not blinded to group allocation. Most expanded thyroid clonotypes (frequency above 0.001) were also detected in blood, a finding suggesting that blood repertoires may reflect thyroid immune responses. During validation, the model predicted progression to ophthalmopathy a median of about 6.5 months ahead of onset, with 60% to 71% sensitivity and around 72% specificity.

The TCR beta CDR3 regions were amplified from the RNA transcripts. A first-round RT-PCR of the TCR CDR3 used the HTBI primer set with the Qiagen OneStep RT-PCR kit. A second multiplex PCR round built the libraries, followed by size selection and purification. Libraries were sequenced paired-end with 100 bp reads on an Illumina HiSeq2000. The study's own analysis went as follows. Raw data were processed with SOAPnuke, discarding reads with adapters, uncalled bases, mean Phred below 15, or no exact constant-primer or identifier match. COPE v1.2.5 was used to merge the high-quality paired reads, and each unique nucleotide sequence was defined as a clonotype. MiTCR v1.1 was used to align clonotypes to the IMGT TRBV, TRBD and TRBJ reference segments. The analysis included only V-J combinations with a frequency above 0.0001, which together covered more than 98% of the repertoires. A TCS score was defined as the ratio between F50 (clonal expansion) and ExV (chaos), using BLOSUM62-based TCRdist between CDR3 peptides within each V-J. Welch's t-statistics and random forest reduced roughly 500 V-J features to 13, which were used in a naive Bayes classifier (R e1071). The Morisita-Horn index was used to measure how similar the thyroid and blood repertoires were. The public sequencing data were trimmed at Q25 with fastp and processed into clonotypes with MiXCR by TCRdb, which kept only in-frame beta chains. When rows share a CDR3 protein, they turn into one entry using the most common DNA and genes. The V and J calls were determined by TCRdb, not by the authors. This sample lists roughly 570,000 distinct CDR3 sequences; about 43% were detected once. The ten largest clones take up around 20% of the sample.

At the junction V is shortened by 3 bases and J by 4 bases; bases outside the gene matches: 3. From the cysteine through the phenylalanine, the CDR3 covers 15 amino acids. Left in the record is the CDR3 DNA by itself, 45 bases read in frame from the first base. The germline V gene (reference sequence) provides CDR1 LNHDA and CDR2 SQIVND. This TCR derives from an adult woman with Graves' disease, either hyperthyroidism or ophthalmopathy (not recorded which). The chain is encoded by TRBV19 joined to TRBJ2-3; TRBD1 agrees with 11 junctional bases. The specimen sequenced was peripheral blood or thyroid tissue (not recorded which). The DNA is TGTGCCAGTAGTATGGACAGGGGGCTCGCAGATACGCAGTATTTT. This sequence encodes CASSMDRGLADTQYF.